This T cell receptor (beta chain) was captured in a study of blood T cell repertoires in COVID-19. Those who participated ranged in age from roughly 18 to 89 years and resided in about two dozen US areas. Allocation to cohorts depended on clinical history reported by the participants. Data came from immunoSEQ multiplex PCR; TCRdb stores just in-frame clones and leaves some out. The sample lists approximately 270,000 clones, approximately 89% occurring once. Germline V lookup: CDR1 SGHTA, CDR2 FQGNSA. The CDR3 consists of 17 residues. Trimming removed 2 bases at V and 2 bases at J, with 15 bases between.

The sample taken for sequencing was PBMCs or T cells enriched from blood (not recorded which). V gene TRBV7-2 combines with J gene TRBJ1-4; possibly TRBD1 for D (6 bases). This TCR was sampled from a woman aged 55 to 70 who had recovered from COVID-19. This CDR3 is CASSLLPPGATNEKLFF. CDR3 sequence (DNA): TGTGCCAGCAGCTTACTGCCCCCAGGGGCCACTAATGAAAAACTGTTTTTT.